What follows are 10 T cell receptor beta chains derived from one specimen sequenced in a study of metastatic and nonmetastatic thyroid tumors (dated by TCRdb to between 2020 and 2021). Libraries were made using PCR. TCRdb names Illumina HiSeq 4000 as the instrument used. In TCRdb, the public reads were trimmed at Q25 with fastp and aligned with MiXCR, with productive beta chains retained. The sample includes about 20,000 clones, with 15% to 20% observed a single time. 8.5% to 12% of the sample belongs to the ten largest clones. Before undergoing thyroid surgery, none of the patients had been given any kind of treatment. The sequenced sample consisted of tumor tissue. Receptors were obtained from a female donor with papillary thyroid cancer or a benign thyroid nodule (not recorded which). Some clones in this sample may be carry-over from other donors' samples.

This clone was observed a few times. The gene calls are TRBV7-6 and TRBJ2-2; D remains ambiguous. Trimming removed 2 bases at V and 6 bases at J, with 4 bases between. Germline loops: CDR1 SGHVS, CDR2 FNYEAQ. The CDR3 has 12 residues. CDR3 residues: CASSLFPGELFF. CDR3 bases: TGTGCCAGCAGCTTATTTCCCGGGGAGCTGTTTTTT. Full variable domain (remainder filled in from reference TRBV7-6 and TRBJ2-2): GAGVSQSPRYKVTKRGQDVALRCDPISGHVSLYWYRQALGQGPEFLTYFNYEAQQDKSGLPNDRFSAERPEGSISTLTIQRTEQRDSAMYRCASSLFPGELFFGEGSRLTVL.

This clone was observed many times. A much larger clone is a single base away; this may be a read error. The CDR3 nucleotides are TGTGCCAGCAGGAAGGGACTAGCGGTAGACGAGCAGTACTTC. It encodes CASRKGLAVDEQYF. The rearrangement links TRBV2 to TRBJ2-7; 11 nucleotides align to TRBD2. Per the germline V gene, CDR1 is SNHLY and CDR2 is FYNNEI. J was trimmed by 5 bases and V by 6 bases; bases with no gene match: 6. The CDR3 is 14 amino acids.

This clone was detected a few times. The V call is TRBV15, the J call TRBJ2-7, with 7 bases that match TRBD1. This CDR3 is built from 15 residues. CDR1 and CDR2 (germline): LNHNV, YYDKDF (reference sequence). The CDR3: CAASREGASTYEQYF. CDR3 bases: TGTGCTGCCAGCAGAGAGGGGGCGTCTACCTACGAGCAGTACTTC. Drawing the rest from reference TRBV15 and TRBJ2-7, the complete variable domain is DAMVIQNPRYQVTQFGKPVTLSCSQTLNHNVMYWYQQKSSQAPKLLFHYYDKDFNNEADTPDNFQSRRPNTSFCFLDIRSPGLGDTAMYLCAASREGASTYEQYFGPGTRLTVT.

The V call is TRBV7-6, the J call TRBJ1-3, with D hard to call. The CDR3 sequence is 15 residues long. V lost 3 bases to trimming and J lost 0 bases, with 9 bases between them. Looked up from germline, CDR1 is SGHVS and CDR2 is FNYEAQ. In DNA form, the CDR3 reads TGTGCCAGCAGCTTGTACAGCCACTCTGGAAACACCATATATTTT. Its protein is CASSLYSHSGNTIYF.

This clone was found many times. The V call is TRBV7-8, the J call TRBJ2-4, with a possible D match to TRBD1 (6 bases). Germline V gene lookup returns CDR1 SGHVS and CDR2 FQNEAQ. This CDR3 has 16 amino acids. With 5 bases removed from V and 1 base from J, the gap between germline ends came to 15 bases. The CDR3 spells CASSLNRVQAKNIQYF. In nucleotides, the CDR3 is TGTGCCAGCAGCCTCAACAGGGTTCAGGCCAAAAACATTCAGTACTTC.

The sample holds many counts of this clone. This chain joins TRBV9 and TRBJ1-5; D ambiguous. The germline V gene encodes CDR1 SGDLS and CDR2 YYNGEE. V was pared by 4 bases and J by 4 bases, with 9 bases between. The CDR3 loop spans 13 amino acids. The CDR3 region has the DNA TGTGCCAGCAGCCCCTTGGGTAATCAGCCCCAGCATTTT. Translating gives CASSPLGNQPQHF.

This clone was seen repeatedly, ten times or more. The chain carries TRBV7-8 and TRBJ1-3; D possibly corresponds to TRBD1 (6 bases). Trimming shortened V by 4 bases and J by 2 bases, and 12 bases separated the two germline ends. CDR1 is SGHVS and CDR2 is FQNEAQ in the germline V gene. This CDR3 comprises 15 residues. The CDR3: CASSSTGFTGNTIYF. The CDR3 region has the DNA TGTGCCAGCAGCTCAACAGGGTTCACTGGAAACACCATATATTTT.

This clone showed up many times. The rearrangement uses TRBV6-1 and TRBJ1-5, with TRBD1 matching 7 bases. CDR1 is MNHNS, CDR2 SASEGT, per germline. The length of the CDR3 is 15 residues. Trimming took 4 bases from V and 5 from J; bases not matched to a gene: 8. The CDR3 sequence is CASSGYGGGYQPQHF. Written as DNA, the CDR3 is TGTGCCAGCAGTGGTTACGGAGGGGGCTATCAGCCCCAGCATTTT.

Ten or more counts support this clone. One end of the junction is discordant with germline, which a read error may explain. V is TRBV6-4 and J is TRBJ2-3, with TRBD1 identical over 7 bases. CDR1 and CDR2 (germline): MRHNA, SNTAGT. This CDR3 is built from 13 residues. CDR3 protein: CASGDRDTDTQYF. The CDR3 DNA reads TGTGCCAGCGGTGACAGGGACACAGATACGCAGTATTTT.

Many counts were recorded for this clone. The chain carries TRBV30 and TRBJ2-1; D is unresolved. Trimming left V 0 bases short and J 7 bases short, with 7 bases between. Germline V gives CDR1 GTSNPN, CDR2 SVGIG (reference sequence). The CDR3 extends over 12 amino acids. CDR3 loop: CAWSVKGNEQFF. CDR3 sequence (DNA): TGTGCCTGGAGTGTAAAGGGAAATGAGCAGTTCTTC.